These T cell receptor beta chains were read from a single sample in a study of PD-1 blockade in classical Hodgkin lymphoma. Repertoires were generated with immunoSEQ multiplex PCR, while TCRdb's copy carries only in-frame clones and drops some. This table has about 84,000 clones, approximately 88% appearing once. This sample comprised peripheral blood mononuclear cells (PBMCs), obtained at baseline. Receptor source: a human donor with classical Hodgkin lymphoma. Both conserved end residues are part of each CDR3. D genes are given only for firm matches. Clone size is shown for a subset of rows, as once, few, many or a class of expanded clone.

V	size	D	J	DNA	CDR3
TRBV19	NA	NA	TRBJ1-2	TGTGCCAGTAGGGAAATTGGGGCGGGATATGGCTACACCTTC	CASREIGAGYGYTF
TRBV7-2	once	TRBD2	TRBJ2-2	TGTGCCAGCAGCCCTGGACTAGTGGGCGGGGAGCTGTTTTTT	CASSPGLVGGELFF
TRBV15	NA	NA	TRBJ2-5	TGTGCCACCAGCAGTCCCGGGACAAGGAGAAAAGAGACCCAGTACTTC	CATSSPGTRRKETQYF
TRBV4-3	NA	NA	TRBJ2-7	TGCGCCAGCAGCCAAGAACGTGAGGGCATGGCCGAGCAGTACTTC	CASSQEREGMAEQYF
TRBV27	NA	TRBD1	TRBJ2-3	TGTGCCAGCAGTTTATCAATAATCACAGGGGGGACAGATACGCAGTATTTT	CASSLSIITGGTDTQYF
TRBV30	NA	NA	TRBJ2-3	TGTGCCTGGAGGAGGTGGGCGGGAGCAGGGGGGGATACGCAGTATTTT	CAWRRWAGAGGDTQYF
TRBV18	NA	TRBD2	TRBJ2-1	TGTGCCAGCTCACGACCGGGACTAGCGGGAGGAGGGGGTGAGCAGTTCTTC	CASSRPGLAGGGGEQFF
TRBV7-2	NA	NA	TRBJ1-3	TGTGCCAGCAGCCGCCTAGGAGGGGGCTCTGGAAACACCATATATTTT	CASSRLGGGSGNTIYF
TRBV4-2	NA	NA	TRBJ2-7	TGTGCCAGCAGCCAAGAAAGGGCTAGCTATAGCGAGCAGTACTTC	CASSQERASYSEQYF
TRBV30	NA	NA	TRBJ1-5	TGTGCCTGGAGTGTGGGATGGAATCAGCCCCAGCATTTT	CAWSVGWNQPQHF
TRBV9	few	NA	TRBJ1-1	TGTGCCAGCAGCGTACAGGGAGTTATGAACACTGAAGCTTTCTTT	CASSVQGVMNTEAFF
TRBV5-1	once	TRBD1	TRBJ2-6	TGCGCCAGCAGAAAGGACAGGGCTGGGGCCAACGTCCTGACTTTC	CASRKDRAGANVLTF
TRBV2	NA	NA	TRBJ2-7	TGTGCCAGCAGGCGTATTGGCACCCTAACTTACGAGCAGTACTTC	CASRRIGTLTYEQYF
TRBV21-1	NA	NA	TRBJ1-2	TGTGCCAGCAGCAAAGGGACAGCCGGCCCCTCTAACTATGGCTACACCTTC	CASSKGTAGPSNYGYTF
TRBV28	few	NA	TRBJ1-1	TGTGCCAGCAGTCTTTCCGGGACATCGAACACTGAAGCTTTCTTT	CASSLSGTSNTEAFF
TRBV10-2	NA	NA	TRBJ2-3	TGCGCCAGCACCAACACAGATACGCAGTATTTT	CASTNTDTQYF
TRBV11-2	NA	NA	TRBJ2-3	TGTGCCAGCAGCTTAGATGCCCTAGGAGGAGTGTATTTT	CASSLDALGGVYF
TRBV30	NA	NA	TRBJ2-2	TGTGCCTGGAGTGTTGGGCTAGTAGCGAACACCGGGGAGCTGTTTTTT	CAWSVGLVANTGELFF
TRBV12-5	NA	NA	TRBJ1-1	TGTGCTAGTGGTTTGGTACACACTGAAGCTTTCTTT	CASGLVHTEAFF
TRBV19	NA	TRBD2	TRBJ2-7	TGTGCCAGTAAAAAGTCATGGACTAGCGGGGTTTCCTACGAGCAGTACTTC	CASKKSWTSGVSYEQYF
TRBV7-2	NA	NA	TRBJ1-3	TGTGCCAGCACGTGTGACAGGCCTTACTCTGGAAACACCATATATTTT	CASTCDRPYSGNTIYF
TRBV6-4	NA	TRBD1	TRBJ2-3	TGTGCCAGCAGTGTAACAGGGGAAGATACGCAGTATTTT	CASSVTGEDTQYF
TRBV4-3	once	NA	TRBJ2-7	TGCGCCAGCAGCCAAGAGGTCGGGGCCCCCTACGAGCAGTACTTC	CASSQEVGAPYEQYF
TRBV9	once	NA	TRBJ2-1	TGTGCCAGCTCCACGGGGGGCTATGAGCAGTTCTTC	CASSTGGYEQFF
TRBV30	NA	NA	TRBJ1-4	TGTGCCTGGTCCAGGGCAACTAATGAAAAACTGTTTTTT	CAWSRATNEKLFF
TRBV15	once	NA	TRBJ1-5	TGTGCCACCAGCAGTGGCCGATTAGGGTATCCGCCCCAGCATTTT	CATSSGRLGYPPQHF
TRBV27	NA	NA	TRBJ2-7	TGTGCCAGCAGTCTCTCGATGAGTTACCAGAGCTACGAGCAGTACTTC	CASSLSMSYQSYEQYF
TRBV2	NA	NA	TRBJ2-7	TGTGCCAGCATTAACCCAGGGATGGACTACGAGCAGTACTTC	CASINPGMDYEQYF
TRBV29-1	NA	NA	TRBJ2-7	TGCAGCGTTGAAGATGACGGTGGCCCCTACGAGCAGTACTTC	CSVEDDGGPYEQYF
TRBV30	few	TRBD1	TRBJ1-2	TGTGCCTGGAGTAGACAGGGGGCGAACTATGGCTACACCTTC	CAWSRQGANYGYTF
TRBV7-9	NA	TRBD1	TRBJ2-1	TGTGCCAGCAGCTTATCCCGGACAGGGGCCAATGAGCAGTTCTTC	CASSLSRTGANEQFF
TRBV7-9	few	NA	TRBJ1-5	TGTGCCAGCAGTGGGACGGACTCTAGCAATCAGCCCCAGCATTTT	CASSGTDSSNQPQHF
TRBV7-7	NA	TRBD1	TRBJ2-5	TGTGCTAGCAGCCGGGACAGACAAGAGACCCAGTACTTC	CASSRDRQETQYF
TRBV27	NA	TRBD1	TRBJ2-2	TGTGCCAGCAGTCTCTCAGGGGGCACCGGGGAGCTGTTTTTT	CASSLSGGTGELFF
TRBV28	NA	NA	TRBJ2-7	TGTGCCAGCAGTTTTCACAGTAAAACCTACGAGCAGTACTTC	CASSFHSKTYEQYF
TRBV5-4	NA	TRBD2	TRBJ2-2	TGTGCCAGCAGTCAATCTGGGGGGGCCGGGGAGCTGTTTTTT	CASSQSGGAGELFF
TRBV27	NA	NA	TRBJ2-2	TGTGCCAGCTCGGCAGCCGGGGAGCTGTTTTTT	CASSAAGELFF
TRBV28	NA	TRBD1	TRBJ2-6	TGTGCCAGCAGCACTTTTCGGACAGGGGCGCCGGAGTCTGGGGCCAACGTCCTGACTTTC	CASSTFRTGAPESGANVLTF
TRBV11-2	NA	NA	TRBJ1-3	TGTGCCAGCAGCTTAGGGGGAGGAAACACCATATATTTT	CASSLGGGNTIYF
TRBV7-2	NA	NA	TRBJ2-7	TGTGCCAGCAGTCCAGGACCCGGCCCGGGCGAGCAGTACTTC	CASSPGPGPGEQYF
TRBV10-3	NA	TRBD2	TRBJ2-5	TGTGCCATCAGTGCAGCGGGAGCTGAGGGGACCCAGTACTTC	CAISAAGAEGTQYF